This T cell receptor beta chain was recovered during a study of response to subunit inactivated influenza vaccine. The study's findings and limits: That few new T cells are recruited by each seasonal influenza vaccination was the authors' suggestion.

TCRdb reprocessed the RT-PCR reads with MiXCR, giving one entry per CDR3 protein. This sample carries a few hundred thousand distinct CDR3 sequences, around 15% of them seen once, and the ten largest clones take around 10%. As for this clonotype: Its antigen is still unknown.

The specimen comprised PBMCs from blood, sampled 11 to 12 days after vaccination. This clonotype was sampled from a man aged 50 to 59 who received an inactivated influenza vaccine.

The CDR3 DNA is TGCAGCGTTGAGAACAGGGACTACGAGCAGTACTTC. As protein: CSVENRDYEQYF. V usage is TRBV29-1 and J usage is TRBJ2-7, with D possibly TRBD1 on 6 matching bases. Germline V gene data show CDR1 as SQVTM and CDR2 as ANQGSEA. This CDR3 comprises 12 residues. The V end was cut by 3 bases, the J end by 3 bases, with 9 bases between.